This TCR beta chain stems from a study of T-cell reconstitution after alpha-beta-depleted transplantation in children. The CDR3 totals 17 residues. Looked up from germline, CDR1 is MNHEY and CDR2 is SVGAGI. The V gene end was trimmed by 6 bases and the J gene end by 0 bases; junction bases not matched to a gene: 14. Worth noting for this clonotype: Its cognate antigen is unknown.

Researchers prepared the TCRbeta library using unique molecular identifiers, the study reports. Each CDR3 protein gets one entry after TCRdb re-called the PCR reads with MiXCR. Of about 27,000 distinct CDR3 sequences listed, 18% are singletons. Study-wide results and limits: The origin of high day-60 TCRbeta diversity in some patients lay in surviving recipient T cells and thymic progenitors.

This receptor was obtained from a male patient between 2 and 9 years old who had a stem cell transplant for acute lymphoblastic leukemia, so the T cells may come from the graft donor. V and J are TRBV6-5 and TRBJ2-7, with 7 bases that match TRBD1. The specimen was PBMCs, mostly from graft donor cells, collected 60 days after TCRalphabeta/CD19-depleted stem cell transplant. The CDR3 reads CASRRAGLQGSSYEQYF. The CDR3 coding sequence is TGTGCCAGCAGAAGAGCCGGCTTACAGGGGAGCTCCTACGAGCAGTACTTC.